Sequencing of this T cell receptor beta chain was carried out in a study of beta chain features in type 1 diabetes. Regarding the study as a whole: Shorter templates might be favored by PCR, and equally so in patients and in controls. Shortening of TCRB CDR3s, moderate but significant, appeared in all four CD4+ subsets of Type 1 diabetes patients.

In its sample, this clone was seen a few times. Antigen specificity is unknown. This CDR3 spans 12 amino acids. Per germline, CDR1 SQVTM and CDR2 ANQGSEA. The V and J ends lost 7 bases and 6 bases respectively, with 14 bases between them. Expressed TCRB transcripts got sequenced, as all isolated RNA was reverse transcribed. Using immunoSEQ multiplex PCR, the repertoire was profiled, and TCRdb retains in-frame clones only, with some absent. The sample lists 600,000 to 700,000 clones; roughly 12% were seen once. The sequenced material came from naive CD4+ T cells from blood. This TCR derives from a man aged 18 to 35 with type 1 diabetes. V and J are TRBV29-1 and TRBJ2-3; tentative D call: TRBD2 (7 bases). Written as DNA, the CDR3 is TGCAGCGGTGTGGGGGGGGCCGATACGCAGTATTTT. This codes for CSGVGGADTQYF.